One sample yielded the 12 T cell receptor delta chains listed below, sequenced in a study of gamma-delta chains in newborns, infants, children. TCRdb called clones from the reads again using CATT. The data contain 3,000 to 4,000 delta-chain clones, about 0.6% of them singletons. Sequenced: blood. The receptors here all came from a child who was a newborn, infant or young child, either healthy, febrile or measles-vaccinated (not recorded which).

On this clone: A far larger clone is just one base off, so this is likely a read error. Additional DNA sequences in this sample encode the identical CDR3. V gene TRDV2 combines with J gene TRDJ2; 7 bases match TRDD3. The ends lost 0 bases at V and 6 bases at J; junction bases unmatched: 12. Germline values: CDR1 GEAIGNYY, CDR2 EKD. The CDR3 has 17 amino acids. The CDR3 coding sequence is TGTGCCTGTGACACCGTGGCTGGGGGTATATCTTCAGCACAACTCTTCTTT. This sequence encodes CACDTVAGGISSAQLFF.

This clone was observed a few times. A far bigger clonotype differs at one base, so this is likely a read error. The chain employs TRDV2 and TRDJ3, with 11 bases identical to TRDD3. This CDR3 is built from 19 residues. The germline CDR1 and CDR2 sequences are GEAIGNYY and EKD. The CDR3 nucleotides read TGTGCCTGTGGCACCGTACTGGGGGATAGCTCCTGGGACACCCGACAGATGTTTTTC. This codes for CACGTVLGDSSWDTRQMFF.

This clone has a handful of counts. A read error is possible here, since a much larger clone lies one base away. Other DNA sequences in this sample translate to the same CDR3. This chain joins TRDV2 and TRDJ3; 8 nucleotides align to TRDD3. V was pared by 3 bases and J by 0 bases, with 12 bases of the junction left unmatched. From germline, CDR1 is GEAIGNYY and CDR2 EKD. The CDR3 is 20 residues long. CDR3 DNA sequence: TGTGCCTGTGACCGTACTGGGGGGTACCTAAGCTCCTGGGACACCCGACAGATGTTTTTC. It yields the protein CACDRTGGYLSSWDTRQMFF.

About this clone: A far larger clone is one base from this, pointing to a likely read error. Other DNA variants within this sample encode the same CDR3. The gene calls are TRDV2 and TRDJ2, with 11 bases matching TRDD3. Germline V gives CDR1 GEAIGNYY, CDR2 EKD. This CDR3 has 18 amino acids. CDR3: CACDTLGDTKALTAQLFF. The CDR3 DNA sequence: TGTGCCTGTGACACCCTGGGGGATACCAAGGCTTTGACAGCGCAACTCTTCTTT.

This clone appeared a few times. One base separates it from a far larger clone, so it is likely a read error. Other DNA sequences from this sample encode an identical CDR3 as well. V gene TRDV2 combines with J gene TRDJ2; 9 bases are shared with TRDD3. The CDR3 spans 16 residues. Germline V gene data show CDR1 as GEAIGNYY and CDR2 as EKD. This CDR3 is CACDTVGIRGTAQLFF. The CDR3 bases are TGTGCCTGTGACACCGTGGGGATACGCGGGACAGCCCAACTCTTCTTT.

As for this clone: A far larger clone is one nucleotide away, so this likely arose from a read error. The same CDR3 arises from other DNA sequences in this sample as well. The chain employs TRDV2 and TRDJ3; 12 bases fit TRDD3. The CDR3 has 19 residues. Germline V gene lookup returns CDR1 GEAIGNYY and CDR2 EKD. Trimming cost V 3 bases and J 0 bases; bases outside gene matches: 5. The CDR3, as DNA: TGTGCCTGTGACGTACTGGGGGATACACGCTCCTGGGACACCCGACAGATGTTTTTC. As protein: CACDVLGDTRSWDTRQMFF.

Of note for this clone: A far larger clone is just one base off, so this is likely a read error. The same CDR3 can be traced to other DNA sequences in this sample. The chain is built from TRDV2 and TRDJ1; possibly TRDD3 for D (5 bases). This CDR3 comprises 14 residues. Germline lookup yields CDR1 GEAIGNYY and CDR2 EKD. The V end lost 9 bases, the J end lost 0 bases, and 16 bases lay between the germline ends. CDR3 bases: TGTGCCCTGAACCGGGGGGCATACACCGATAAACTCATCTTT. Encoded protein: CALNRGAYTDKLIF.

This clone showed up just a few times. The TCRdb protein, from a much larger clone, departs from this DNA's translation at residue 7, likely by read error; the protein shown derives from the DNA. This chain joins TRDV2 and TRDJ2, with unresolved D. The CDR3 consists of 16 residues. Trimming shortened V by 3 bases and J by 0 bases, and 13 bases separated the two germline ends. Germline V gives CDR1 GEAIGNYY, CDR2 EKD. CDR3 region: CACDVLREALTAQLFF. In DNA, the CDR3 is TGTGCCTGTGACGTACTGAGGGAAGCTTTGACAGCACAACTCTTCTTT.

This clone was detected only a few times. TCRdb's protein, taken from a much larger clone, differs from this DNA's translation at residue 8, likely owing to a read error; the protein displayed comes from the DNA. V is TRDV2 and J is TRDJ2; the match to TRDD3 covers 8 bases. The J segment lost 2 bases and the V segment lost 2 bases, leaving 3 bases of the junction unmatched. Germline CDR1 reads GEAIGNYY; CDR2 reads EKD. This CDR3 is 15 amino acids long. In DNA form, the CDR3 reads TGTGCCTGTGACAAACTGGGGGGCTTGACAGCACAACTCTTCTTT. Its protein product is CACDKLGGLTAQLFF.

Details on this clone: The amino acid sequence in TCRdb belongs to a much larger clone and departs from this DNA's translation at residue 11, likely a sequencing read error; the sequence shown is translated from the DNA. The J gene was recorded as TRDJ1; no V gene was called; the D segment call TRDD3 is taken from the table without a DNA check. The CDR3 length is 16 residues. The CDR3 bases are TGTGCCTGTGACCCGTACTGGGGGATACCCGCCGATAAACTCATCTTT. This sequence encodes CACDPYWGIPADKLIF.

A word on this clone: TCRdb pairs this DNA with a much larger clone's protein that differs at residue 9, likely a read error; the protein shown was translated from the DNA. The rearrangement links TRDV2 to TRDJ1; a weak D match, TRDD3 (5 bases). The germline CDR1 and CDR2 sequences are GEAIGNYY and EKD. Deletions cut 9 bases from V and 3 bases from J, with 19 bases between. There are 14 residues in the CDR3. This CDR3 is CALNRGAYADKLIF. In DNA form, the CDR3 reads TGTGCCCTGAACCGGGGGGCGTACGCCGATAAACTCATCTTT.

In the case of this clone: One base separates it from a far larger clone, so it is likely a read error. The sample contains more than one DNA sequence encoding this CDR3. The chain combines TRDV2 with TRDJ1; TRDD3 aligns across 11 bases. The CDR3 has 16 amino acids. Germline CDR1 is GEAIGNYY and CDR2 is EKD. The CDR3 spells CACDTMGDTYTDKLIF. The CDR3 nucleotides are TGTGCCTGTGACACAATGGGGGATACGTACACTGATAAACTCATCTTT.